One and the same sample provided the 3 T cell receptor beta chains below, sequenced in a study of blood T cell repertoires in COVID-19. Sequencing was performed with immunoSEQ multiplex PCR; in TCRdb, only in-frame clones are kept and a portion is missing. The sample gives roughly 98,000 clones, around 85% of which show up once; approximately 10% is in the top ten. Material: peripheral blood. The source of these receptors is a woman in her 70s with active or convalescent COVID-19.

This chain connects TRBV15 to TRBJ1-2; TRBD1 matches at 9 bases. The junction had 8 bases not matched to a gene; V was cut back by 0 bases and J by 6 bases. There are 16 residues in the CDR3. Per germline, CDR1 LNHNV and CDR2 YYDKDF (reference sequence). CDR3 loop: CATSRDLWTGDDGYTF. CDR3 sequence (DNA): TGTGCCACCAGCAGAGATCTATGGACAGGGGACGATGGCTACACCTTC.

The J gene is TRBJ1-2, the V gene TRBV18, with 9 bases fitting TRBD1. There are 14 residues in the CDR3. Germline V gene sequence: CDR1 KGHSH, CDR2 LQKENI. V lost 2 bases and J lost 4; bases outside the gene matches: 2. The CDR3 nucleotides read TGTGCCAGCTCACCAACAGGGGGCGCCTATGGCTACACCTTC. This gives the protein CASSPTGGAYGYTF.

This clone is a singleton in its sample. The rearrangement uses TRBV7-8 and TRBJ2-7; 10 bases align to TRBD1. The germline V gene encodes CDR1 SGHVS and CDR2 FQNEAQ. The V segment lost 5 bases and the J segment 2 bases; nucleotides outside the gene matches: 6. CDR3 length equals 15 residues. CDR3 sequence: CASSHTGTGAYEQYF. CDR3 DNA sequence: TGTGCCAGCAGCCACACCGGGACAGGGGCCTACGAGCAGTACTTC.